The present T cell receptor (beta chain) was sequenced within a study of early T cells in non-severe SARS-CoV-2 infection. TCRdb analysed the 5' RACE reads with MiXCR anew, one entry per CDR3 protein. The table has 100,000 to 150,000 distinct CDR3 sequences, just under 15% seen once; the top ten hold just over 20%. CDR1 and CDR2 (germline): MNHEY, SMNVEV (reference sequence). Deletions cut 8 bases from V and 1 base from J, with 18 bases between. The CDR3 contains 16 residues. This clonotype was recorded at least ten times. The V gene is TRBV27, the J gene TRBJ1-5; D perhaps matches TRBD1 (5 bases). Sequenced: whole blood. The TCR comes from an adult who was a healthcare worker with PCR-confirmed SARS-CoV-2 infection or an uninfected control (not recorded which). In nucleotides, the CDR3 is TGTGCCAGCTCCGGAGGGTCCGGGGGGAGCAATCAGCCCCAGCATTTT. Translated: CASSGGSGGSNQPQHF.